This T cell receptor beta chain was obtained from a study of shared clonotypes between healthy human individuals. CDR1 is MNHEY and CDR2 is SVGAGI in the germline V gene. The CDR3 totals 16 residues. The V end was cut by 0 bases, the J end by 2 bases, with 13 bases between. The study ran the assay at deep level. Genomic DNA per cell subset filled all wells of several immunoSEQ plates. Sequencing was performed with immunoSEQ multiplex PCR; in TCRdb, only in-frame clones are kept and a portion is missing. The data contain 730,000 or so clones, around 72% of them seen just once; the ten biggest clones take up less than 2%.

The receptor was derived from a woman in her twenties or thirties in good health. The chain links TRBV6-5 to TRBJ1-2, with D possibly matching TRBD1 (5 bases). Source material: memory CD4+ T cells sorted from blood. Subset: CD45RA-negative fraction. CDR3 coding DNA: TGTGCCAGCAGTTACTCGGCGGGGGGAGACAACTATGGCTACACCTTC. Translating gives CASSYSAGGDNYGYTF.